Each of the 24 T cell receptor beta chains below was sequenced from the same sample in a study of early T cells in non-severe SARS-CoV-2 infection. Using its own MiXCR run on the 5' RACE reads, TCRdb lists one record per CDR3 protein. The data hold some 27,000 distinct CDR3 sequences, with approximately 4.6% observed a single time. The sequencing sample was made of whole blood. The source of these receptors is an adult who was a healthcare worker with PCR-confirmed SARS-CoV-2 infection or an uninfected control (not recorded which).

This clonotype came up a few times. The CDR3 DNA sequence: TGTGCCAGCCAAATGGGCAGCACTAACTATGGCTACACCTTC. This encodes CASQMGSTNYGYTF. This chain links TRBV28 with TRBJ1-2; the D is unclear. The CDR3 spans 14 residues. The germline V and J ends were trimmed by 8 bases and 0 bases, with 13 bases remaining between them. Germline CDR1 reads MDHEN; CDR2 reads SYDVKM.

This clonotype was found many times. DNA for the CDR3: TGTGCCAGCAGTGAACGGCGGGGGGTCACAGATACGCAGTATTTT. This codes for CASSERRGVTDTQYF. The rearrangement uses TRBV2 and TRBJ2-3; TRBD2 matches 8 bases. Germline values: CDR1 SNHLY, CDR2 FYNNEI. With V trimmed by 2 bases and J by 2 bases, 3 bases remained unmatched. This CDR3 contains 15 residues.

This clonotype was seen a handful of times. The chain combines TRBV20-1 with TRBJ1-6; no clear D gene. V was pared by 4 bases and J by 10 bases, with 20 bases between. There are 15 residues in the CDR3. The germline V gene has CDR1 DFQATT and CDR2 SNEGSKA (reference sequence). The CDR3 loop is CSANGPGPLGSPLHF. CDR3 in DNA: TGCAGTGCTAACGGACCGGGCCCCTTGGGATCACCCCTCCACTTT.

There are many counts of this clonotype. This chain connects TRBV5-5 to TRBJ1-6; TRBD1 matches at 7 bases. Germline CDR1 and CDR2: SGHKS and YYEKEE (reference sequence). The V and J ends lost 4 bases and 5 bases, in that order; junction bases with no gene match: 3. The CDR3 extends over 14 amino acids. The CDR3 spells CASSRQGDNSPLHF. CDR3 nucleotides: TGTGCCAGCAGCCGACAGGGAGATAATTCACCCCTCCACTTT.

This clonotype was seen many times. The chain has TRBV6-2 or TRBV6-3 and TRBJ2-5; 7 positions agree with TRBD2. The length of the CDR3 is 15 residues. The germline V gene encodes CDR1 MNHEY and CDR2 SVGEGT. V shed 10 bases and J 0 bases; nucleotides not matched to a gene: 11. This CDR3 reads CATDRRAGNQETQYF. The CDR3 DNA reads as TGTGCCACCGATCGGCGAGCGGGGAACCAAGAGACCCAGTACTTC.

This clonotype was counted ten times or more. The chain has TRBV7-9 and TRBJ1-2, with a tentative D call TRBD1 (6 bases). CDR3 length: 13 residues. Per germline, CDR1 SEHNR and CDR2 FQNEAQ (reference sequence). Trimming shortened V by 6 bases and J by 3 bases, and 11 bases separated the two germline ends. The CDR3 DNA is TGTGCCAGCAGATCAGGGGTCCACTATGGCTACACCTTC. It codes for CASRSGVHYGYTF.

There are many counts of this clonotype. The CDR3 DNA is TGTGCCAGCAGCTTGGCCGGGGCAGGCAACACCGGGGAGCTGTTTTTT. Translated, it gives CASSLAGAGNTGELFF. The V and J genes are TRBV5-4 and TRBJ2-2, with D tentatively TRBD1 or TRBD2 (5 bases each). V was clipped by 0 bases and J by 2 bases, with 11 bases between them. Per the germline V gene, CDR1 is SGHNT and CDR2 is YYREEE (reference sequence). This CDR3 region has 16 residues.

V and J are TRBV7-3 and TRBJ2-1; 9 nucleotides agree with TRBD1. CDR1 is SGHTA and CDR2 is FQGTGA in the germline V gene. The CDR3 covers 15 residues. The V gene end was trimmed by 2 bases and the J gene end by 7 bases; junction bases not matched to a gene: 6. The CDR3 coding sequence is TGTGCCAGCAGCTTACTCGGGACAGGGTCTAATGAGCAGTTCTTC. Translating gives CASSLLGTGSNEQFF.

This clonotype has at least ten counts. This chain uses TRBV5-4 with TRBJ2-2; 9 bases fit TRBD2. The CDR3 spans 15 residues. J lost 4 bases, V lost 4 bases, and 5 bases had no gene match. Germline assignment: CDR1 SGHNT and CDR2 YYREEE (reference sequence). This CDR3 is CASSPGTSPTGELFF. The DNA of the CDR3 is TGTGCCAGCAGCCCCGGGACTAGCCCCACCGGGGAGCTGTTTTTT.

This clonotype appeared a few times. V and J are TRBV6-6 and TRBJ2-2; no clear D. There are 14 residues in the CDR3. Germline CDR1 is MNHNY and CDR2 is SVGAGI (reference sequence). V was clipped by 0 bases and J by 6 bases, with 8 bases between them. The CDR3 region is CASSYSTGPGELFF. The CDR3 DNA sequence: TGTGCCAGCAGTTACTCGACTGGGCCCGGGGAGCTGTTTTTT.

This clonotype has ten or more counts. The CDR3 sequence: CASSSPGLGMTDTQYF. CDR3 sequence (DNA): TGTGCCAGCAGCTCCCCGGGACTAGGCATGACAGATACGCAGTATTTT. The chain links TRBV12-3 or TRBV12-4 to TRBJ2-3, with 8 bases fitting TRBD2. V trimming: 6 bases; J trimming: 3 bases; junction bases outside the gene matches: 11. The CDR3 is 16 residues long.

This clonotype was seen repeatedly, ten times or more. V is TRBV11-2 and J is TRBJ2-5, with D unresolved. The CDR3 is 14 amino acids. The germline V and J ends were trimmed by 1 base and 3 bases, with 9 bases remaining between them. CDR1 is SGHAT, CDR2 FQNNGV, per germline. CDR3 sequence (DNA): TGTGCCAGCAGCTTAGCCGTAGCAGAAGAGACCCAGTACTTC. Translating it yields CASSLAVAEETQYF.

This clonotype was seen a few times. This chain uses TRBV15 with TRBJ1-6; TRBD1 matches at 9 bases. The CDR3 spans 16 residues. Unmatched junction bases numbered 8, after V lost 0 bases and J lost 11 bases. Germline V CDR1 and CDR2: LNHNV, YYDKDF (reference sequence). The CDR3 region is CATSRDWDREMPPLHF. The CDR3 nucleotides read TGTGCCACCAGCAGAGATTGGGACAGGGAAATGCCACCCCTCCACTTT.

This clonotype was observed many times. The chain joins TRBV7-2 to TRBJ1-3; D uncertain. The length of the CDR3 is 14 residues. V shed 1 base and J shed 10 bases, with 14 bases lying between them. CDR1 is SGHTA, CDR2 FQGNSA, per germline. This chain's CDR3 is CASSLGSMAGTIYF. The CDR3 nucleotides are TGTGCCAGCAGCTTAGGTTCCATGGCCGGTACCATATATTTT. The complete variable domain, with remaining parts taken from reference TRBV7-2 and TRBJ1-3, reads GAGVSQSPSNKVTEKGKDVELRCDPISGHTALYWYRQSLGQGLEFLIYFQGNSAPDKSGLPSDRFSAERTGGSVSTLTIQRTQQEDSAVYLCASSLGSMAGTIYFGEGSWLTVV.

This clonotype has at least ten counts. The chain carries TRBV27 and TRBJ2-7, with 13 bases lining up with TRBD2. The CDR3 has 16 residues. Germline lookup yields CDR1 MNHEY and CDR2 SMNVEV (reference sequence). Germline trimming cut 5 bases from V and 2 bases from J; bases unmatched to any gene: 6. The CDR3, as DNA: TGTGCCAGCAGTGCCCTACTAGCGGGGGGGCCCTACGAGCAGTACTTC. Protein sequence: CASSALLAGGPYEQYF.

This clonotype was seen repeatedly, ten times or more. The V call is TRBV7-9, the J call TRBJ2-1; D call uncertain. V was trimmed by 3 bases and J by 7 bases, leaving 4 bases between them. Germline V gene data show CDR1 as SEHNR and CDR2 as FQNEAQ (reference sequence). This CDR3 has 11 amino acids. CDR3 sequence reads: CASSFRNEQFF. CDR3 coding DNA: TGTGCCAGCAGCTTCAGAAATGAGCAGTTCTTC.

Notes on this clonotype: Given a much more abundant clone one base away, this may be a read error. This chain connects TRBV27 to TRBJ1-2; TRBD1 aligns across 8 bases. This CDR3 spans 17 amino acids. V lost 5 bases, J lost 2 bases, and 13 bases stayed unmatched. Germline CDR1 and CDR2: MNHEY and SMNVEV (reference sequence). The CDR3 region has the DNA TGTGCCAGCAGTCCGCCTTCCCGGACAGGGCGGAACTATGGCTACACCTTC. Its protein product is CASSPPSRTGRNYGYTF.

This clonotype was detected ten times or more. The chain recombines TRBV12-3 or TRBV12-4 with TRBJ1-3; D is unclear. The CDR3 length is 16 residues. V gave up 3 bases and J gave up 0 bases, with 12 bases separating them. The DNA for the CDR3 is TGTGCCAGCAGTTTGTTAGGACCTGACTCTGGAAACACCATATATTTT. Translating it yields CASSLLGPDSGNTIYF.

The V gene is TRBV10-2, the J gene TRBJ1-6; D possibly corresponds to TRBD1 (5 bases). CDR1 WSHSY and CDR2 SAAADI come from the germline V gene. This CDR3 spans 14 amino acids. V lost 6 bases, J lost 7 bases, and 13 bases lay in between. The CDR3, as DNA: TGCGCCAGCAGCCCCTTCGGGGGGAATTCACCCCTCCACTTT. Translated, it gives CASSPFGGNSPLHF.

This clonotype was seen many times. This sequence joins TRBV5-4 and TRBJ1-2, with D possibly being TRBD1 (5 bases). This CDR3 spans 14 amino acids. Germline assignment: CDR1 SGHNT and CDR2 YYREEE (reference sequence). V lost 4 bases and J 6 bases, leaving 16 bases between the germline ends. Written as DNA, the CDR3 is TGTGCCAGCAGCGTGGACATATACGGGGATGGCTACACCTTC. It encodes CASSVDIYGDGYTF.

The rearrangement links TRBV6-6 to TRBJ1-6; D gene uncertain. The germline V gene has CDR1 MNHNY and CDR2 SVGAGI (reference sequence). V was clipped by 1 base and J by 8 bases, with 15 bases between them. The CDR3 is 16 amino acids. In nucleotides, the CDR3 is TGTGCCAGCAGTTACTATAACGGGGATCTATATTCACCCCTCCACTTT. This codes for CASSYYNGDLYSPLHF.

This clonotype was seen at least ten times. This chain joins TRBV6-5 and TRBJ2-2; D tentatively reads TRBD1 or TRBD2 (5 bases each). The CDR3 runs to 15 residues. Germline V gene lookup returns CDR1 MNHEY and CDR2 SVGAGI. V lost 2 bases to trimming and J lost 6 bases, with 13 bases between them. CDR3 in amino acids: CASSYILLGAGELFF. The CDR3 nucleotides read TGTGCCAGCAGTTACATCCTACTAGGGGCCGGGGAGCTGTTTTTT.

This clonotype showed up many times. The chain combines TRBV9 with TRBJ1-5; no clear D gene. The V gene lost 3 bases and the J gene lost 1 base, with 5 bases spanning the gap. Germline V CDR1 and CDR2: SGDLS, YYNGEE. The CDR3 spans 13 residues. This CDR3 is CASSGGSNQPQHF. CDR3 nucleotide sequence: TGTGCCAGCAGCGGAGGCAGCAATCAGCCCCAGCATTTT.

This clonotype occurred many times. This chain links TRBV7-9 with TRBJ1-2; 7 positions match TRBD1. The germline CDR1 and CDR2 sequences are SEHNR and FQNEAQ (reference sequence). The CDR3 spans 14 residues. V trimming: 3 bases; J trimming: 5 bases; junction bases outside the gene matches: 6. The CDR3 region has the DNA TGTGCCAGCAGCTTTACAGGGGTTCCTTATGGCTACACCTTC. The encoded protein is CASSFTGVPYGYTF.